This TCR beta chain stems from a study of identical twins. In germline, CDR1 is DFQATT, CDR2 SNEGSKA (reference sequence). The CDR3 consists of 14 residues. With 8 bases clipped from V and 5 bases from J, the junction kept 13 bases outside the gene matches. Each CDR3 protein gets one entry after TCRdb re-called the 5' RACE reads with MiXCR. The table has about 720,000 distinct CDR3 sequences, 15% to 20% seen once. This clonotype was seen a handful of times. These data are also associated with another study on T cells expressing NK-cell markers.

The sequenced sample was PBMCs. This TCR was sampled from a woman under 30 in good health. The chain has TRBV20-1 and TRBJ2-5; TRBD2 matches at 8 bases. Written as DNA, the CDR3 is TGCAGTTCTACTATTAGCGGGATTGACGAGACCCAGTACTTC. Translation: CSSTISGIDETQYF.